Listed below are T cell receptor beta chains from one sample, sequenced in a study of shared clonotypes between healthy human individuals. Using immunoSEQ multiplex PCR, the repertoire was profiled, and TCRdb retains in-frame clones only, with some absent. This sample yields about 1.5 million clones, of which roughly 96% are seen a single time; approximately 1% belongs to the top ten. The sequencing sample was made of naive CD4+ T cells sorted from blood. The receptors derive from a man under 40 in good health. Each CDR3 is given with its conserved first and last residue. The D gene is left open where the match is weak. Expanded clones are given a class, and other clones once, few, many or no size at all.

>TRBV28|.|TRBJ1-2|.
TGTGCCAGCAGTTCTTTAAGGCCAAACTATGGCTACACCTTC
CASSSLRPNYGYTF
>TRBV9|.|TRBJ2-7|.
TGTGCCAGCAGCGTAGATATCGGATTCTACGAGCAGTACTTC
CASSVDIGFYEQYF
>TRBV28|TRBD1|TRBJ2-7|.
TGTGCCAGCGTCCCTGGCGGGACAGGGGGCTACGAGCAGTACTTC
CASVPGGTGGYEQYF
>TRBV6-5|.|TRBJ2-2|.
TGTGCCAGTCAAGCCGGGACGGAGAACACCGGGGAGCTGTTTTTT
CASQAGTENTGELFF
>TRBV7-3|TRBD2|TRBJ2-7|.
TGTGCCAGCAGCCCGATTAGCGGGAGCGAGCAGTACTTC
CASSPISGSEQYF
>TRBV28|.|TRBJ2-7|once
TGTGCCAGCAGTTTCCTTTCGGGGGGTCTAACAGGGATTGTGTCCGAGCAGTACTTC
CASSFLSGGLTGIVSEQYF
>TRBV30|.|TRBJ2-7|.
TGTGCCTGGAGTGACATCGATTCCGAGCAGTACTTC
CAWSDIDSEQYF
>TRBV10-2|.|TRBJ1-3|.
TGCGCCAGCAGTGATGCAGGGTCTGGAAACACCATATATTTT
CASSDAGSGNTIYF
>TRBV4-1|.|TRBJ1-1|once
TGCGCCAGCAGCCAATTTGCGGGGAAAGGCAACACTGAAGCTTTCTTT
CASSQFAGKGNTEAFF
>TRBV7-2|TRBD1|TRBJ1-1|.
TGTGCCAGCAGCACTACCGGGACAGGGACCCAAGCTTTCTTT
CASSTTGTGTQAFF
>TRBV28|.|TRBJ2-7|.
TGTGCCAGCAGTTTACTGGGTTTGGAGTATTTTCTCGAGCAGTACTTC
CASSLLGLEYFLEQYF
>TRBV21-1|.|TRBJ2-7|.
TGTGCCAGCAGCAAAAGCCGACAGGGGCGATACGAGCAGTACTTC
CASSKSRQGRYEQYF
>TRBV5-5|TRBD1|TRBJ2-5|.
TGTGCCAGCAGCCAGACAGGGGGCGAGGCGCAAGAGACCCAGTACTTC
CASSQTGGEAQETQYF
>TRBV11-2|.|TRBJ2-7|.
TGTGCCAGCAGCCTGGGGGGAGACAGGGCCTACGAGCAGTACTTC
CASSLGGDRAYEQYF
>TRBV6-5|.|TRBJ1-4|.
TGTGCCAGCAGTTACTTCGGGGAACGGGATGAAAAACTGTTTTTT
CASSYFGERDEKLFF
>TRBV19|.|TRBJ1-1|.
TGTGCCAGTAGCACCTCCGGGCAGCGGGATCATGAAGCTTTCTTT
CASSTSGQRDHEAFF
>TRBV2|.|TRBJ2-2|.
TGTGCCAGCTTATATAGCGCGACCGGGGAGCTGTTTTTT
CASLYSATGELFF
>TRBV5-1|TRBD1|TRBJ2-5|.
TGCGCCAGCAGCTTGAACAGGGGAAGGGAGACCCAGTACTTC
CASSLNRGRETQYF